Listed here are 12 T cell receptor beta chains from one sample, sequenced in a study of identical twins. TCRdb re-derived calls from the 5' RACE reads in MiXCR, one entry per CDR3 protein. This table holds 600,000 to 700,000 distinct CDR3 sequences, over 20% found once. This sample was also put to use in a study of T cells expressing NK-cell markers.

Sequences were obtained from PBMCs. Receptors were obtained from a woman under 30 in good health.

This clonotype was recorded a few times. The V and J genes are TRBV20-1 and TRBJ2-5; D tentatively fits TRBD1 or TRBD2 (5 bases each). V lost 6 bases and J 1 base, leaving 12 bases between the germline ends. Per germline, CDR1 DFQATT and CDR2 SNEGSKA (reference sequence). This CDR3 spans 13 amino acids. The CDR3 loop reads CSAQRGRQETQYF. CDR3 coding DNA: TGCAGTGCCCAAAGGGGACGCCAAGAGACCCAGTACTTC.

The chain is built from TRBV6-5 and TRBJ2-5; 7 bases line up with TRBD2. In germline, CDR1 is MNHEY, CDR2 SVGAGI. Trimming cost V 2 bases and J 1 base; bases outside gene matches: 7. This CDR3 is built from 16 residues. The CDR3 nucleotides are TGTGCCAGCAGTTACCGGGCGGGGGAGGGCCAAGAGACCCAGTACTTC. Amino acid sequence: CASSYRAGEGQETQYF.

This chain connects TRBV7-9 to TRBJ2-3, with TRBD2 matching 12 bases. With V trimmed by 2 bases and J by 1 base, 1 base remained unmatched. Germline V gives CDR1 SEHNR, CDR2 FQNEAQ (reference sequence). This CDR3 comprises 16 residues. CDR3 sequence reads: CASSLLAGGGTDTQYF. CDR3 DNA: TGTGCCAGCAGCTTACTAGCGGGAGGGGGCACAGATACGCAGTATTTT.

This clonotype was picked up many times. For the CDR3, the DNA is TGTGCCACCAGAGAATCTTCAGATACGCAGTATTTT. It codes for CATRESSDTQYF. The J gene is TRBJ2-3, the V gene TRBV15; D uncertain. The CDR3 totals 12 residues. Germline V CDR1 and CDR2: LNHNV, YYDKDF (reference sequence). V gave up 6 bases and J gave up 4 bases, with 8 bases separating them.

The chain joins TRBV10-3 to TRBJ2-2; D ambiguous. Germline CDR1 is ENHRY and CDR2 is SYGVKD. This CDR3 region has 14 residues. V was shortened by 6 bases and J by 6 bases, with 14 bases between the two germline ends. Written as DNA, the CDR3 is TGTGCCATCAGACAAGGAAGTTTGGCCGGGGAGCTGTTTTTT. Residues: CAIRQGSLAGELFF.

The V and J genes are TRBV25-1 and TRBJ2-3, with D perhaps TRBD2 (6 bases). Germline assignment: CDR1 MGHDK and CDR2 SYGVNS. The CDR3 sequence is 15 residues long. The germline V and J ends were trimmed by 1 base and 2 bases, with 10 bases remaining between them. The CDR3 DNA reads as TGTGCCAGCAGTGAATTTGGGGGGACCACAGATACGCAGTATTTT. Its translation: CASSEFGGTTDTQYF.

The chain joins TRBV12-3 or TRBV12-4 to TRBJ1-6; D is ambiguous. V was shortened by 2 bases and J by 10 bases, with 9 bases between the two germline ends. This CDR3 is built from 13 residues. The CDR3 spells CASSLSGSSPLHF. The CDR3 DNA is TGTGCCAGCAGTTTAAGCGGTAGCTCACCCCTCCACTTT.

This clonotype was seen at least ten times. The V call is TRBV5-1, the J call TRBJ2-1; D gene ambiguous. Looked up from germline, CDR1 is SGHRS and CDR2 is YFSETQ. The CDR3 is 13 residues long. Trimming removed 1 base from V and 7 bases from J, with 9 bases in between. CDR3 in DNA: TGCGCCAGCAGCTTGTCCGCATTGAATGAGCAGTTCTTC. As protein: CASSLSALNEQFF. Looking up the rest from reference TRBV5-1 and TRBJ2-1 gives the full variable domain: KAGVTQTPRYLIKTRGQQVTLSCSPISGHRSVSWYQQTPGQGLQFLFEYFSETQRNKGNFPGRFSGRQFSNSRSEMNVSTLELGDSALYLCASSLSALNEQFFGPGTRLTVL.

This chain uses TRBV20-1 with TRBJ2-5; the D gene is possibly TRBD2 (7 bases). The V and J ends lost 5 bases and 4 bases respectively, with 17 bases between them. The CDR3 runs 14 residues. Germline CDR1 is DFQATT and CDR2 is SNEGSKA (reference sequence). The DNA of the CDR3 is TGCAGTGCTTTAGGGGGGGCTAATCTAGAGACCCAGTACTTC. Its translation: CSALGGANLETQYF.

Only a few counts were recorded for this clonotype. The gene calls are TRBV6-5 and TRBJ2-3; tentatively, D is TRBD2 (6 bases). The V gene lost 4 bases and the J gene lost 4 bases, with 15 bases spanning the gap. The CDR3 length is 15 residues. Germline V lookup: CDR1 MNHEY, CDR2 SVGAGI. The CDR3 reads CASSSSSGLSDTQYF. CDR3 nucleotide sequence: TGTGCCAGCAGTTCGTCGTCGGGACTCTCAGATACGCAGTATTTT.

The V gene is TRBV20-1, the J gene TRBJ2-1, with D hard to call. The CDR3 runs to 11 residues. In germline, CDR1 is DFQATT, CDR2 SNEGSKA (reference sequence). Trimming took 6 bases from V and 10 from J, leaving 13 bases between them. The CDR3 sequence: CSARKSEEQFF. The DNA of the CDR3 is TGCAGTGCGAGAAAAAGTGAGGAGCAGTTCTTC.

This clonotype was observed a few times. The gene calls are TRBV20-1 and TRBJ1-2; 8 nucleotides match TRBD1. The CDR3 is 13 residues long. The germline V gene has CDR1 DFQATT and CDR2 SNEGSKA (reference sequence). The V and J ends lost 4 bases and 3 bases, in that order; junction bases with no gene match: 4. The CDR3 loop reads CSANRGTHYGYTF. The CDR3 DNA sequence: TGCAGTGCTAACAGGGGGACCCACTATGGCTACACCTTC.